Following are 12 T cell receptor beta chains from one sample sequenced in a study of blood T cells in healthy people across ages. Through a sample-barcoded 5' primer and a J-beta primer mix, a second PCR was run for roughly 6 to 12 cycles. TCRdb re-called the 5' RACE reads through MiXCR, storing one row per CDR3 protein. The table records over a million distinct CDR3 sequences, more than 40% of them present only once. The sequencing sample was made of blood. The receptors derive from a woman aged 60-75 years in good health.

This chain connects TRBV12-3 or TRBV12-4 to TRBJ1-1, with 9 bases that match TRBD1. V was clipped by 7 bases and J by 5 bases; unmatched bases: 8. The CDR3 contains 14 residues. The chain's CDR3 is CASIPNRGHTEAFF. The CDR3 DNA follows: TGTGCCAGCATTCCTAACAGGGGGCATACTGAAGCTTTCTTT.

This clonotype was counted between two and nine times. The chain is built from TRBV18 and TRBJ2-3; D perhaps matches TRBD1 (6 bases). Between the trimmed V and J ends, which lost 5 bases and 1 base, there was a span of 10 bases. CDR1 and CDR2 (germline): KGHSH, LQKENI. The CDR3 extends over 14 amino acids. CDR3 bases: TGTGCCAGCTCATTCAAGGGGGGCACAGATACGCAGTATTTT. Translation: CASSFKGGTDTQYF. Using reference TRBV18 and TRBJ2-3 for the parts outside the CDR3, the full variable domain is NAGVMQNPRHLVRRRGQEARLRCSPMKGHSHVYWYRQLPEEGLKFMVYLQKENIIDESGMPKERFSAEFPKEGPSILRIQQVVRGDSAAYFCASSFKGGTDTQYFGPGTRLTVL.

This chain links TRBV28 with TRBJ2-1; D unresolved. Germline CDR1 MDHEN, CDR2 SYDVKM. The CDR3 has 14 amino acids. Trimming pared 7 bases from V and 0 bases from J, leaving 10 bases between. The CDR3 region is CASIGYNSYNEQFF. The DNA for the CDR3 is TGTGCCAGCATCGGCTACAACTCCTACAATGAGCAGTTCTTC.

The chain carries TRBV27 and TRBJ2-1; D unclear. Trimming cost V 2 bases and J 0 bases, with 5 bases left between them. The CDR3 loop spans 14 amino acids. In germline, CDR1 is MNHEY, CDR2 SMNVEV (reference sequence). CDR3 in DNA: TGTGCCAGCAGTTTAAGGGCCTCCTACAATGAGCAGTTCTTC. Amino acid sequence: CASSLRASYNEQFF.

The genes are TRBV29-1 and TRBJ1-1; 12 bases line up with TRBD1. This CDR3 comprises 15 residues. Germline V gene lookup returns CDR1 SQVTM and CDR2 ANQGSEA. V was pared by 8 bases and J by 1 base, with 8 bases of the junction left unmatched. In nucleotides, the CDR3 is TGCAGCATCCGGGACAGGGGGCCACCGAACACTGAAGCTTTCTTT. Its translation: CSIRDRGPPNTEAFF.

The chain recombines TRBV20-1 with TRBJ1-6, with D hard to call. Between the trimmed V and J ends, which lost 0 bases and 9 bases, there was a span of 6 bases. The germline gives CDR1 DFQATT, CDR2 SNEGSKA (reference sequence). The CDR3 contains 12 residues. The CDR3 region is CSARDRISPLHF. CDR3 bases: TGCAGTGCTAGAGATCGAATTTCACCCCTCCACTTT.

The CDR3 region is CASSVGGGSQGEQYF. CDR3 coding DNA: TGTGCCAGCAGCGTAGGGGGCGGCTCACAGGGTGAGCAGTATTTT. V gene TRBV9 combines with J gene TRBJ2-3; D possibly corresponds to TRBD1 (6 bases). Deletions cut 0 bases from V and 11 bases from J, with 19 bases between. Per the germline V gene, CDR1 is SGDLS and CDR2 is YYNGEE. The CDR3 covers 15 residues.

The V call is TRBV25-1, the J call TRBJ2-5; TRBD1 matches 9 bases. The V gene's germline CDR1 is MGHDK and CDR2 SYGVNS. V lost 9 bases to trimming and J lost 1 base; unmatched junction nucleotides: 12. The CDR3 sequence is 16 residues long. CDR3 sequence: CASSASGTGTQETQYF. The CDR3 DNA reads TGTGCCAGTTCAGCGTCCGGGACAGGGACCCAAGAGACCCAGTACTTC.

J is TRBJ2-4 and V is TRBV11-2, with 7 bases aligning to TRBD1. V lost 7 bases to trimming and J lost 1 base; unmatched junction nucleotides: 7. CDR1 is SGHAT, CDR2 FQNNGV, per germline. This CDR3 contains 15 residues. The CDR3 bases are TGTGCCAGCAACAAACAGGGGCTTGCCAAAAACATTCAGTACTTC. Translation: CASNKQGLAKNIQYF.

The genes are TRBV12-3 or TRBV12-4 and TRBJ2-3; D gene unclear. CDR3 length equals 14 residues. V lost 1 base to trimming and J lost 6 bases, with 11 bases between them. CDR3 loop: CASSLELDSDTQYF. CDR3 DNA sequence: TGTGCCAGCAGTTTAGAGCTAGATTCGGATACGCAGTATTTT.

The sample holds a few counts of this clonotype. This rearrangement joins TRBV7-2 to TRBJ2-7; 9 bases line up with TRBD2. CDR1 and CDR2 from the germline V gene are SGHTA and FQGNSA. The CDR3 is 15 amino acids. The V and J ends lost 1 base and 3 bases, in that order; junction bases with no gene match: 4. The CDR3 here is CASSLVPSGNYEQYF. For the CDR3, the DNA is TGTGCCAGCAGCTTAGTTCCTAGCGGGAACTACGAGCAGTACTTC.

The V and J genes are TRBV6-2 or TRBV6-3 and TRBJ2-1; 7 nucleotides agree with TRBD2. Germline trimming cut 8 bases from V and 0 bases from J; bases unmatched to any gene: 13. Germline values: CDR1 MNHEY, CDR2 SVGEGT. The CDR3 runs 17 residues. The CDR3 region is CASQGVTGGHSYNEQFF. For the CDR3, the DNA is TGTGCCAGCCAAGGGGTAACGGGAGGTCACTCCTACAATGAGCAGTTCTTC.